This TCR beta chain was found in a study of beta chain features in type 1 diabetes. All of the isolated RNA was reverse transcribed, so expressed TCRB transcripts were sequenced. The table came from immunoSEQ multiplex PCR; TCRdb's copy has only in-frame clones and leaves some out. This table holds 250,000 or so clones, 27% found once. The V gene lost 5 bases and the J gene lost 8 bases, with 20 bases spanning the gap. This CDR3 comprises 15 residues. Germline values: CDR1 SEHNR, CDR2 FQNEAQ (reference sequence). This receptor was identified in a young man in good health. The source material was central memory CD4+ T cells from blood. The rearrangement joins TRBV7-9 to TRBJ2-3; D could derive from TRBD1 or TRBD2 (5 bases each). The CDR3 region has the DNA TGTGCCAGCAGCCACGCAGGCGGCCTGGGGGTTACGCAGTATTTT. This sequence encodes CASSHAGGLGVTQYF.